The 28 T cell receptor beta chains given below trace back to one sample, sequenced in a study of blood T cell repertoires in COVID-19. Generated by immunoSEQ multiplex PCR, the TCRdb table keeps only in-frame clones and is missing some. The repertoire has approximately 110,000 clones, 70% to 85% of them found once; the top ten carry about 20%. Source material: peripheral blood. The source is a man between 65 and 79 years old with active or convalescent COVID-19.

The chain links TRBV3-1 (or the pseudogene TRBV3-2) to TRBJ2-5; no firm D call. The germline V and J ends were trimmed by 4 bases and 4 bases, with 13 bases remaining between them. This CDR3 spans 14 amino acids. Germline CDR1 reads LGHDT; CDR2 reads YNNKEL (reference sequence). CDR3 protein: CASSRTGFPETQYF. For the CDR3, the DNA is TGTGCCAGCAGCCGAACCGGTTTCCCAGAGACCCAGTACTTC.

The chain combines TRBV3-1 (or the pseudogene TRBV3-2) with TRBJ1-1; TRBD1 aligns across 8 bases. V shed 0 bases, J shed 2 bases, and the junction held 11 bases outside the gene matches. This CDR3 has 18 residues. From germline, CDR1 is LGHDT and CDR2 YNNKEL (reference sequence). The CDR3 region is CASSQDPGGELGNTEAFF. CDR3 nucleotides: TGTGCCAGCAGCCAAGACCCAGGGGGCGAATTGGGAAACACTGAAGCTTTCTTT.

This chain uses TRBV9 with TRBJ2-3; D not certain. Germline CDR1 reads SGDLS; CDR2 reads YYNGEE. The CDR3 sequence is 15 residues long. V lost 0 bases and J lost 3, with 11 bases in between. CDR3 protein: CASSVEPVTTDTQYF. CDR3 sequence (DNA): TGTGCCAGCAGCGTAGAGCCTGTTACTACAGATACGCAGTATTTT.

This clone was seen only once. The chain carries TRBV5-4 and TRBJ2-5, with 7 bases matching TRBD1. The V segment lost 3 bases and the J segment 3 bases; nucleotides outside the gene matches: 5. This CDR3 is built from 14 residues. Germline V lookup: CDR1 SGHNT, CDR2 YYREEE (reference sequence). CDR3 DNA sequence: TGTGCCAGCAGCTACGCCGGGACAGAAGAGACCCAGTACTTC. Translation gives CASSYAGTEETQYF.

J is TRBJ2-1 and V is TRBV28; D is unclear. Germline V gene data show CDR1 as MDHEN and CDR2 as SYDVKM. Trimming removed 6 bases at V and 0 bases at J, with 12 bases between. CDR3 length: 15 residues. This chain's CDR3 is CASSSTVSSYNEQFF. The CDR3 bases are TGTGCCAGCAGCTCGACTGTTAGCTCCTACAATGAGCAGTTCTTC.

The chain is built from TRBV2 and TRBJ2-1; 9 nucleotides align to TRBD1. J gave up 6 bases and V 4 bases, and 4 bases lay outside the gene matches. CDR1 and CDR2 from the germline V gene are SNHLY and FYNNEI. The CDR3 spans 14 residues. CDR3: CASSGGTGFNEQFF. CDR3 bases: TGTGCCAGCAGTGGGGGGACAGGGTTCAATGAGCAGTTCTTC.

The chain employs TRBV6-5 and TRBJ1-3; 10 bases align to TRBD1. The CDR3 has 16 residues. V shed 2 bases, J shed 2 bases, and the junction held 3 bases outside the gene matches. CDR1 MNHEY and CDR2 SVGAGI come from the germline V gene. DNA of the CDR3: TGTGCCAGCAGTTACCACGGGACAGGGGCTGGAAACACCATATATTTT. The encoded protein is CASSYHGTGAGNTIYF.

The rearrangement links TRBV28 to TRBJ2-7, with 7 positions matching TRBD2. With V trimmed by 2 bases and J by 9 bases, 10 bases remained unmatched. Looked up from germline, CDR1 is MDHEN and CDR2 is SYDVKM. CDR3 length: 14 amino acids. The CDR3 here is CASSLVGRSISQYF. In DNA, the CDR3 is TGTGCCAGCAGTTTAGTCGGGAGGTCTATATCGCAGTACTTC.

The chain has TRBV10-2 and TRBJ1-1; D not certain. In germline, CDR1 is WSHSY, CDR2 SAAADI. V gave up 4 bases and J gave up 5 bases, with 17 bases separating them. The CDR3 spans 15 residues. The CDR3 here is CASSGFAMGETEAFF. CDR3 DNA: TGCGCCAGCAGTGGGTTTGCCATGGGCGAGACTGAAGCTTTCTTT.

The chain recombines TRBV2 with TRBJ1-1, with 7 nucleotides matching TRBD1. CDR1 and CDR2 (germline): SNHLY, FYNNEI. Losses at the gene ends were 4 bases for V and 1 base for J; bases not matched to a gene: 6. The CDR3 runs to 15 residues. The CDR3 DNA reads TGTGCCAGCAGTGGGGGGGACAGAGCGAACACTGAAGCTTTCTTT. It codes for CASSGGDRANTEAFF. The entire variable domain, with the rest obtained from reference TRBV2 and TRBJ1-1, is as follows: EPEVTQTPSHQVTQMGQEVILRCVPISNHLYFYWYRQILGQKVEFLVSFYNNEISEKSEIFDDQFSVERPDGSNFTLKIRSTKLEDSAMYFCASSGGDRANTEAFFGQGTRLTVV.

The rearrangement uses TRBV3-1 (or the pseudogene TRBV3-2) and TRBJ2-7; TRBD2 might be the D (6 bases). The V gene lost 0 bases and the J gene lost 4 bases, with 13 bases spanning the gap. From germline, CDR1 is LGHDT and CDR2 YNNKEL (reference sequence). The CDR3 is 15 residues long. CDR3 nucleotides: TGTGCCAGCAGCCAAGATGGGGGGAGCTTGTACGAGCAGTACTTC. Protein product: CASSQDGGSLYEQYF.

This chain uses TRBV5-1 with TRBJ2-1, with 11 bases matching TRBD1. Germline V gene data show CDR1 as SGHRS and CDR2 as YFSETQ. The CDR3 length is 16 residues. The J segment lost 3 bases and the V segment lost 5 bases, leaving 7 bases of the junction unmatched. CDR3 sequence reads: CASSYTGTGGYNEQFF. The CDR3 nucleotides read TGCGCCAGCAGTTATACCGGGACAGGGGGCTACAATGAGCAGTTCTTC.

This clone was picked up one time. V is TRBV6-5 and J is TRBJ1-1, with a tentative D call TRBD1 (5 bases). This CDR3 comprises 11 residues. The V and J ends lost 11 bases and 0 bases respectively, with 7 bases between them. The germline V gene encodes CDR1 MNHEY and CDR2 SVGAGI. The CDR3 is CAGGVNTEAFF. DNA for the CDR3: TGTGCCGGAGGGGTGAACACTGAAGCTTTCTTT.

This chain links TRBV2 with TRBJ1-4; possibly TRBD1 for D (6 bases). The germline V gene encodes CDR1 SNHLY and CDR2 FYNNEI. V gave up 5 bases and J gave up 7 bases, with 14 bases separating them. There are 14 residues in the CDR3. The CDR3 sequence is CASSPTGRGEKLFF. The CDR3, as DNA: TGTGCCAGCAGTCCTACAGGGCGCGGTGAAAAACTGTTTTTT.

This chain uses TRBV6-5 with TRBJ1-2, with D unresolved. CDR3 size: 10 residues. Trimming took 8 bases from V and 4 from J, leaving 5 bases between them. CDR1 is MNHEY, CDR2 SVGAGI, per germline. Here the CDR3 DNA reads TGTGCCAGCCAGGCCTATGGCTACACCTTC. Its protein product is CASQAYGYTF.

The V call is TRBV6-5, the J call TRBJ1-2; D possibly corresponds to TRBD1 (5 bases). Germline assignment: CDR1 MNHEY and CDR2 SVGAGI. The length of the CDR3 is 15 residues. The V and J ends lost 7 bases and 3 bases respectively, with 18 bases between them. CDR3 region: CASTEGVGQHYGYTF. In DNA, the CDR3 is TGTGCCAGCACCGAAGGGGTGGGGCAGCACTATGGCTACACCTTC.

The V call is TRBV7-6, the J call TRBJ2-3; D perhaps matches TRBD1 (5 bases). Trimming left V 1 base short and J 1 base short, with 9 bases between. This CDR3 contains 15 residues. Germline CDR1 is SGHVS and CDR2 is FNYEAQ. The CDR3 reads CASSLEEGGTDTQYF. DNA of the CDR3: TGTGCCAGCAGCTTAGAAGAAGGGGGCACAGATACGCAGTATTTT.

This chain joins TRBV5-1 and TRBJ1-3; the D is unclear. CDR1 SGHRS and CDR2 YFSETQ come from the germline V gene. The CDR3 has 12 amino acids. Deletions cut 2 bases from V and 3 bases from J, with 3 bases between. The CDR3 spells CASSFSGNTIYF. The CDR3 DNA reads as TGCGCCAGCAGCTTTAGTGGAAACACCATATATTTT.

The chain has TRBV5-1 and TRBJ2-3; unclear D gene. Trimming removed 1 base at V and 4 bases at J, with 10 bases between. The germline V gene encodes CDR1 SGHRS and CDR2 YFSETQ. The CDR3 loop spans 14 amino acids. The CDR3: CASSLQPQADTQYF. Written as DNA, the CDR3 is TGCGCCAGCAGCTTGCAACCTCAGGCAGATACGCAGTATTTT.

The chain uses TRBV21-1 and TRBJ1-1. TRBV21-1 is recorded as a pseudogene. CDR3 length equals 13 residues. CDR3 residues: CASSIRLNTEAFF. The CDR3 nucleotides read TGTGCCAGCAGCATTCGTTTGAACACTGAAGCTTTCTTT.

This clone was seen only once. CDR3 region: CASSDPRVGVSTIYF. CDR3 nucleotide sequence: TGTGCCAGCAGTGACCCGAGGGTTGGGGTGAGCACCATATATTTT. The V and J genes are TRBV25-1 and TRBJ1-3, with D unresolved. Germline CDR1 reads MGHDK; CDR2 reads SYGVNS. Trimming removed 3 bases from V and 9 bases from J, with 18 bases in between. CDR3 length equals 15 residues.

This clone was counted only a few times. The chain carries TRBV12-3 or TRBV12-4 and TRBJ1-2; D not certain. The CDR3 consists of 13 residues. V lost 3 bases to trimming and J lost 7 bases, with 12 bases between them. CDR3 amino acids: CASSFSGERGYTF. The DNA of the CDR3 is TGTGCCAGCAGTTTTTCCGGGGAGCGTGGCTACACCTTC.

The chain uses TRBV10-3 and TRBJ2-3; D gene ambiguous. V was clipped by 6 bases and J by 0 bases, with 4 bases between them. This CDR3 region has 12 residues. Germline V CDR1 and CDR2: ENHRY, SYGVKD. Written as DNA, the CDR3 is TGTGCCATCAGACTTAGCACAGATACGCAGTATTTT. Encoded protein: CAIRLSTDTQYF.

The chain joins TRBV19 to TRBJ2-3, with TRBD1 matching over 9 bases. CDR3 length: 15 amino acids. V shed 3 bases and J 5 bases; nucleotides not matched to a gene: 6. CDR1 and CDR2 (germline): LNHDA, SQIVND (reference sequence). CDR3 in amino acids: CASSISGTGLDTQYF. The CDR3 DNA reads TGTGCCAGTAGTATTTCCGGGACAGGGTTAGATACGCAGTATTTT.

The gene calls are TRBV5-1 and TRBJ2-7, with 7 bases matching TRBD2. J lost 3 bases, V lost 0 bases, and 6 bases had no gene match. The CDR3 contains 15 residues. The V gene's germline CDR1 is SGHRS and CDR2 YFSETQ. The CDR3 reads CASSLGGSGLYEQYF. DNA for the CDR3: TGCGCCAGCAGCTTGGGGGGTAGCGGGCTCTACGAGCAGTACTTC.

The chain has TRBV2 and TRBJ2-4, with 8 bases that match TRBD2. CDR1 SNHLY and CDR2 FYNNEI come from the germline V gene. The CDR3 runs 15 residues. V dropped 7 bases and J dropped 2; count of bases not matched to a gene: 7. CDR3 sequence (DNA): TGTGCCAGCACCATCATAGCGGGAACCAAAAACATTCAGTACTTC. Translated: CASTIIAGTKNIQYF.

This clone was seen a few times. J is TRBJ1-2 and V is TRBV5-6; 7 nucleotides align to TRBD1. This CDR3 has 14 residues. Trimming at V came to 4 bases and at J to 2 bases, leaving 5 bases not matched to a gene. Looked up from germline, CDR1 is SGHDT and CDR2 is YYEEEE. The CDR3 sequence: CASSTVTGNYGYTF. CDR3 nucleotides: TGTGCCAGCAGCACCGTGACAGGGAACTATGGCTACACCTTC.

This chain links TRBV5-5 with TRBJ2-5, with 7 nucleotides matching TRBD1. This CDR3 is 13 amino acids long. The ends lost 4 bases at V and 5 bases at J; junction bases unmatched: 5. Germline values: CDR1 SGHKS, CDR2 YYEKEE (reference sequence). The CDR3 nucleotides are TGTGCCAGCAGCGGGGGACAGAGGGAGACCCAGTACTTC. It encodes CASSGGQRETQYF.